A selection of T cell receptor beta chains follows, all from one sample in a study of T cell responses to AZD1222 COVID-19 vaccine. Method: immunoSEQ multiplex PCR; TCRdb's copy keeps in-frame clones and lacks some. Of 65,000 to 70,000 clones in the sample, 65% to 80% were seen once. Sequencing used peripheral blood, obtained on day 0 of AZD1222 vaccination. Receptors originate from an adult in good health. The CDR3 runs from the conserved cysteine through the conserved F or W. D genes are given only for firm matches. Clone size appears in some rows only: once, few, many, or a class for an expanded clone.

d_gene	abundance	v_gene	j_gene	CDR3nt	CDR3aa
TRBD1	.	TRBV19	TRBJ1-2	TGTGCCAGTAGTATTCATTCACAGGGGGCCTATGGCTACACCTTC	CASSIHSQGAYGYTF
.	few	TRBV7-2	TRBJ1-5	TGTGCCAGCAGCACTACAGGCCCCAGCAATCAGCCCCAGCATTTT	CASSTTGPSNQPQHF
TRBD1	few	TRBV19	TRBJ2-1	TGTGCCAGTAGTATGGACAGGGGACTCTCCAATGAGCAGTTCTTC	CASSMDRGLSNEQFF
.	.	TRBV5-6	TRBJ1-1	TGTGCCAGCAGCTTGGGTAACTTGGGAGATTTCTTT	CASSLGNLGDFF
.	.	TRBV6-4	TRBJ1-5	TGTGCCAGCAGTGGGTTTGGGGCCTCAGGAAGCAATCAGCCCCAGCATTTT	CASSGFGASGSNQPQHF
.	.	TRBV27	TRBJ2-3	TGTGCCAGCAGCCCTACTTCCACAGATACGCAGTATTTT	CASSPTSTDTQYF
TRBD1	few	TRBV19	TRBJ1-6	TGTGCCAGTAGCGGACAGGGGATGCATTCACCCCTCCACTTT	CASSGQGMHSPLHF
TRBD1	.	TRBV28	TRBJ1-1	TGTGCCAGCAGTTTACCAGGGGGCAGTCGCGCTTTCTTT	CASSLPGGSRAFF
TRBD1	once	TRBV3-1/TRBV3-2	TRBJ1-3	TGTGCCAGCAGCCATCTTAGGGACAGAGGAAACACCATATATTTT	CASSHLRDRGNTIYF
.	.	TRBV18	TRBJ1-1	TGTGCCAGCTCGAATAACGGAGGGGACACTGAAGCTTTCTTT	CASSNNGGDTEAFF
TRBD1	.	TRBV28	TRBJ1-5	TGTGCCAGCAGGGGACAGGGTTTTCAGCCCCAGCATTTT	CASRGQGFQPQHF
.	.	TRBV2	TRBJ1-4	TGTGCCAGCAGTGACGAAAAACTGTTTTTT	CASSDEKLFF
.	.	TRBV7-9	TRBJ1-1	TGTGCCAGCAGCTTAGCATCCGGGTCCACTGAAGCTTTCTTT	CASSLASGSTEAFF
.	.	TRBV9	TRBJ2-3	TGTGCCAGCAGCGTACAGGGGCGCAGTACAGATACGCAGTATTTT	CASSVQGRSTDTQYF
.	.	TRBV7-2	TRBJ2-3	TGTGCCAGCAGTCTGTATGCCGCGGGGTCCCTGTTCTATTTT	CASSLYAAGSLFYF
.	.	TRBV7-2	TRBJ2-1	TGTGCCAGCAGCCAGAGTTCTGCCTACAATGAGCAGTTCTTC	CASSQSSAYNEQFF
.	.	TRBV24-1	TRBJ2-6	TGTGCCACCAGTGATTCCACGGGAACCTCTGGGGCCAACGTCCTGACTTTC	CATSDSTGTSGANVLTF
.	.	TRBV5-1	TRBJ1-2	TGCGCCAGCAGCTTGGCCGTGGGGGCTTATGATGGCTACACCTTC	CASSLAVGAYDGYTF
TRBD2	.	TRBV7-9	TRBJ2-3	TGTGCCAGCAGCTTACTAGCGGGGGTGATAGATACGCAGTATTTT	CASSLLAGVIDTQYF
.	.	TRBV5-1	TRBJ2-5	TGCGCCAGCAGCCCAGGACAGCAAGAGACCCAGTACTTC	CASSPGQQETQYF
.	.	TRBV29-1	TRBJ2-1	TGCAGCGTTCGGGACAAATCCTACAATGAGCAGTTCTTC	CSVRDKSYNEQFF
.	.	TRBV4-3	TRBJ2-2	TGCGCCAGCAGCCAAGATAGACGCAGGGAGCTGTTTTTT	CASSQDRRRELFF
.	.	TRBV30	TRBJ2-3	TGTGCCTGGAGTGTACTCGGGGCGGGGCCGGATACGCAGTATTTT	CAWSVLGAGPDTQYF
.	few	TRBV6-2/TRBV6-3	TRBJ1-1	TGTGCCAGCAGTTACCCTATCCGGACACCGAACACTGAAGCTTTCTTT	CASSYPIRTPNTEAFF
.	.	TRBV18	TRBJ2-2	TGTGCCAGCTCACCATCAAGGGGCACCGGGGAGCTGTTTTTT	CASSPSRGTGELFF
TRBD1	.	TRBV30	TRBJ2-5	TGTGCCTGGAGTTGGACAGGGGTCGGGGAGACCCAGTACTTC	CAWSWTGVGETQYF
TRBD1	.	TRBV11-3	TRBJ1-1	TGTGCCAGCAGCACCCACAGGGGCGGCGAAGCTTTCTTT	CASSTHRGGEAFF
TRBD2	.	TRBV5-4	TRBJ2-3	TGTGCCAGCAGCTTGGGACTAGCGGGGGGTACAGATACGCAGTATTTT	CASSLGLAGGTDTQYF
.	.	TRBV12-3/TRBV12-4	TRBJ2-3	TGTGCCAGCGGTGGGGATACGCAGTATTTT	CASGGDTQYF
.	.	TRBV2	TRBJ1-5	TGTGCCAGCAGTGAAGCTACATTGGATCAGCCCCAGCATTTT	CASSEATLDQPQHF
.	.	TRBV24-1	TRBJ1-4	TGTGCCACCAGTGGTCCCTCTTCGGCTGGGTTTGCAACTAATGAAAAACTGTTTTTT	CATSGPSSAGFATNEKLFF
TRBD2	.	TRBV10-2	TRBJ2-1	TGCGCCAGCAGCGGACTAGGCGCCTACAATGAGCAGTTCTTC	CASSGLGAYNEQFF
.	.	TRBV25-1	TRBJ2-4	TGTGCCAGCAGTGGGGGGACACCTCAGTACTTC	CASSGGTPQYF
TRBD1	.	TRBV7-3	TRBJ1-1	TGTGCCAGCAGCCAAATGGGACAGTCTGAAGCTTTCTTT	CASSQMGQSEAFF
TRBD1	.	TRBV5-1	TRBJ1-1	TGCGCCAGCAGCGCGACAGGGTCGTTTTCCACTGAAGCTTTCTTT	CASSATGSFSTEAFF
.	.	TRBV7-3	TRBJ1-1	TGTGCCAGCAGCTTTCAGGGGAGTTTTACTGAAGCTTTCTTT	CASSFQGSFTEAFF
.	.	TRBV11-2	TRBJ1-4	TGTGCCAGCAGCTTAGGGTACAAGGTCGGCGAAAAACTGTTTTTT	CASSLGYKVGEKLFF
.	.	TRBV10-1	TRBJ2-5	TGCGCCAGCGAGGCAGGGCTACAAGAGACCCAGTACTTC	CASEAGLQETQYF
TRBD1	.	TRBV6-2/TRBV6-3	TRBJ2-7	TGTGCCAGCAGTTATTCCCGGACAGGGGCATCCTACGAGCAGTACTTC	CASSYSRTGASYEQYF
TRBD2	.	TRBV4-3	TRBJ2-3	TGCGCCAGCAGCCCGCGACTAGCGGGGTCTTTGGATACGCAGTATTTT	CASSPRLAGSLDTQYF
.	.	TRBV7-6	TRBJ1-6	TGTGCCAGCAGCTTATTCAATTCACCCCTCCACTTT	CASSLFNSPLHF
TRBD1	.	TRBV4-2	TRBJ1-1	TGTGCCAGCAGCCAAGCTTTATTTCTGGGACAGGGTGAAGCTTTCTTT	CASSQALFLGQGEAFF
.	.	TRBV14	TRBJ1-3	TGTGCCAGCAGCCGAGACGGGGTGAACACCATATATTTT	CASSRDGVNTIYF
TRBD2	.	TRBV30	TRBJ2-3	TGTGCCTGGAGTCCGAGCGGGGCACTGGAAGTGGATACGCAGTATTTT	CAWSPSGALEVDTQYF
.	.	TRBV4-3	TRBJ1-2	TGCGCCAGCAGCCAAGATATATCCAGGGTATCTGACTATGGCTACACCTTC	CASSQDISRVSDYGYTF
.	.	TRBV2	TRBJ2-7	TGTGCCAGCTTGCTTAAAGGCTACTCCTACGAGCAGTACTTC	CASLLKGYSYEQYF
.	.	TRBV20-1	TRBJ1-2	TGCAGTGCTAGTCGGGGGGTTAACTATGGCTACACCTTC	CSASRGVNYGYTF
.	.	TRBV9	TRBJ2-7	TGTGCCAGCAGCAACGAAGGAGGGCCTTACGAGCAGTACTTC	CASSNEGGPYEQYF
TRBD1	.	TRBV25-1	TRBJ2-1	TGTGCCAGCAGTGGTACTGGGACAGGGACCTACAATGAGCAGTTCTTC	CASSGTGTGTYNEQFF
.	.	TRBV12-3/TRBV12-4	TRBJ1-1	TGTGCCAGCAGTTTAACAGCGAACACTGAAGCTTTCTTT	CASSLTANTEAFF
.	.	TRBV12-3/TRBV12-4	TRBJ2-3	TGTGCCGCCCGCCAGGAAGGCACAGATACGCAGTATTTT	CAARQEGTDTQYF
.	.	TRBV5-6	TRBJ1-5	TGTGCCAGCAGCTTCCAGTCCTTAGGAGCCAATCAGCCCCAGCATTTT	CASSFQSLGANQPQHF
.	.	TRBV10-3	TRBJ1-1	TGTGCCATCAGTGATCTGAAACCCATGAACACTGAAGCTTTCTTT	CAISDLKPMNTEAFF
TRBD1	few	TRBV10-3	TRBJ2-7	TGTGCCATCAGTGATCCCTTCAGGGGACAGAAACGCTACGAGCAGTACTTC	CAISDPFRGQKRYEQYF
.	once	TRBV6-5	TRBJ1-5	TGTGCCAGCAGTCTCATAGGGGGAGGCAATCAGCCCCAGCATTTT	CASSLIGGGNQPQHF
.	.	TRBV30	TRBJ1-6	TGTGCCTGGAGGGCGACGTTGGGGGGGGGTTCACCCCTCCACTTT	CAWRATLGGGSPLHF
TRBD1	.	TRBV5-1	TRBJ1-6	TGCGCCAGCAGCCTGGGGACAGGGGGCATACCCCTCCACTTT	CASSLGTGGIPLHF
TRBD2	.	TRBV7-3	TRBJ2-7	TGTGCCAGCAGCCCACTAGCGGGGGGCGAGCAGTACTTC	CASSPLAGGEQYF